A selection of T cell receptor beta chains follows, all from one sample in a study of shared clonotypes between healthy human individuals. The assay was immunoSEQ multiplex PCR, and TCRdb's table has in-frame clones only and misses some. The profile shows about 770,000 clones, 72% of them singletons. Sequenced: memory CD4+ T cells sorted from blood. Source of these receptors: a woman aged 30 to 39 in good health. Each CDR3 is given with its conserved first and last residue. A D gene is named only where the DNA matches it firmly. The listing skips clone size in some rows; elsewhere it reads once, few, many or a size class.

NA	TRBD2	TRBV5-1	TRBJ2-1	CASSRDSRGLAVNNEQFF	TGCGCCAGCAGCCGTGACTCGAGAGGACTAGCGGTTAACAATGAGCAGTTCTTC
NA	NA	TRBV6-1	TRBJ1-5	CASSGRLGTVANQPQHF	TGTGCCAGCAGTGGACGGTTAGGGACGGTAGCAAATCAGCCCCAGCATTTT
NA	NA	TRBV19	TRBJ1-5	CASSIQTYSNQPQHF	TGTGCCAGTAGTATACAGACTTATAGCAATCAGCCCCAGCATTTT
NA	NA	TRBV28	TRBJ2-7	CASSQGYEQYF	TGTGCCAGCAGTCAAGGTTACGAGCAGTACTTC
few	NA	TRBV10-2	TRBJ2-3	CASSESEGGPRTDTQYF	TGCGCCAGCAGTGAGTCTGAGGGCGGGCCACGCACAGATACGCAGTATTTT
NA	NA	TRBV28	TRBJ2-2	CASRTPLGTGELFF	TGTGCCAGCAGAACCCCACTAGGGACCGGGGAGCTGTTTTTT
NA	NA	TRBV27	TRBJ1-2	CASRPGINYGYTF	TGTGCCAGCCGTCCCGGGATTAACTATGGCTACACCTTC
few	TRBD1	TRBV19	TRBJ1-1	CASRIGTDLEAFF	TGTGCCAGTAGAATCGGGACAGACCTTGAAGCTTTCTTT
NA	NA	TRBV7-7	TRBJ2-3	CASSLAEGDTQYF	TGTGCCAGCAGCTTAGCGGAGGGGGATACGCAGTATTTT
NA	NA	TRBV28	TRBJ2-2	CASSPPDTGELFF	TGTGCCAGCAGTCCCCCCGACACCGGGGAGCTGTTTTTT
many	TRBD2	TRBV28	TRBJ2-7	CASSILGGGYIEQYF	TGTGCCAGCAGTATCCTAGGCGGGGGGTATATCGAGCAGTACTTC
NA	NA	TRBV7-2	TRBJ2-7	CASSVTRYEQYF	TGTGCCAGCAGCGTTACAAGATACGAGCAGTACTTC
once	NA	TRBV28	TRBJ1-1	CASSSHGQNTEAFF	TGTGCCAGCAGTTCCCACGGACAGAACACTGAAGCTTTCTTT
few	NA	TRBV5-1	TRBJ1-2	CASSLDGAGGYTF	TGCGCCAGCAGCTTGGATGGGGCAGGAGGCTACACCTTC
NA	NA	TRBV30	TRBJ1-4	CAWRLYEKLFF	TGTGCCTGGAGGCTATATGAAAAACTGTTTTTT